The rows below give T cell receptor beta chains drawn from one sample of a study of technical replicates of blood from a handful of donors. Clones were read by immunoSEQ multiplex PCR, and TCRdb kept only the in-frame ones, dropping some. The sample carries tens of thousands of clones, approximately 80% recorded once. The sequencing sample was made of PBMCs. These receptors all come from a human donor in good health. Some clones in this sample may be carry-over from other donors' samples. Both conserved end residues are part of each CDR3. A D gene is named only where the DNA matches it firmly. For some rows the clone size is stated as once, few or many, or as a class when expanded; others skip it.

D gene,J gene,clone size,V gene,CDR3 length,CDR3 DNA,CDR3 protein
.,TRBJ1-1,.,TRBV9,14,TGTGCCAGCAGCGTAGACAGTGTGGGCACTGAAGCTTTCTTT,CASSVDSVGTEAFF
.,TRBJ2-7,.,TRBV7-2,14,TGTGCCAGCACCCGGACAAGGACGTCCTACGAGCAGTACTTC,CASTRTRTSYEQYF
TRBD2,TRBJ2-3,.,TRBV4-1,15,TGCGCCAGCAGCCAGGCCGGGACTAGCGCAGATACGCAGTATTTT,CASSQAGTSADTQYF
TRBD1,TRBJ2-7,.,TRBV6-6,13,TGTGCCAGCAGTTACGACAGGGTGTACGAGCAGTACTTC,CASSYDRVYEQYF
TRBD2,TRBJ2-1,.,TRBV6-1,15,TGTGCCAGTGTTAGAGTAGCGGGAGCCTACAATGAGCAGTTCTTC,CASVRVAGAYNEQFF
TRBD2,TRBJ2-5,.,TRBV27,14,TGTGCCAGCAGTCCTCTAGCGGGGGAAGAGACCCAGTACTTC,CASSPLAGEETQYF
.,TRBJ2-3,few,TRBV30,12,TGTGCCTGGAGCCCGGTTCCAGATACGCAGTATTTT,CAWSPVPDTQYF
.,TRBJ1-1,.,TRBV9,14,TGTGCCAGCAGCGTAGTTAACATGAACACTGAAGCTTTCTTT,CASSVVNMNTEAFF
.,TRBJ1-1,.,TRBV5-1,15,TGCGCCAGCAGCTTGACAGACAGCCGTAGCACTGAAGCTTTCTTT,CASSLTDSRSTEAFF
.,TRBJ1-2,.,TRBV7-6,13,TGTGCCAGCAGCCGGGACATTAACTATGGCTACACCTTC,CASSRDINYGYTF